Given below is one T cell receptor beta chain in context. The antigen is unknown. Germline-derived CDR1 and CDR2 are MNHNY and SVGAGI (reference sequence). V lost 0 bases, J lost 2 bases, and 14 bases lay in between. CDR3 length: 16 residues. Only in-frame clones appear in the TCRdb table, and some are missing; sequencing was by immunoSEQ multiplex PCR. The data contain about half a million clones, around 73% of them singletons. The sample comes from a study of shared clonotypes between healthy human individuals. Study-wide results and limits: Depth of sequencing was expected to influence donor clonotype sharing.

The gene calls are TRBV6-6 and TRBJ2-7; D could derive from TRBD1 or TRBD2 (6 bases each). Sequenced: PBMCs. The TCR comes from a woman in her thirties or forties in good health. Some clones in this sample may be carry-over from other donors' samples. Here the CDR3 reads CASSYSTGAPTYEQYF. CDR3 sequence (DNA): TGTGCCAGCAGTTACTCGACGGGGGCCCCCACCTACGAGCAGTACTTC.